The clone carrying this TCR beta chain was counted at least ten times. This entry is derived from a study of T-cell reconstitution after alpha-beta-depleted transplantation in children. Unique molecular identifiers tagged the TCRbeta library. A single record per CDR3 protein comes from TCRdb applying MiXCR to the PCR reads. The sample yields 230,000 or so distinct CDR3 sequences, around 13% seen once. The sequence came from a human donor who donated a stem cell graft to a child with acute lymphoblastic leukemia. The sequenced sample was PBMCs from the stem cell graft donor, obtained from the stem cell graft.

The CDR3 DNA reads as TGTGCCAGCAGTTTGAAGGGGGCCAATCAGCCCCAGCATTTT. Translation: CASSLKGANQPQHF. The gene calls are TRBV27 and TRBJ1-5, with 7 bases fitting TRBD1. Germline-derived CDR1 and CDR2 are MNHEY and SMNVEV (reference sequence). Trimming cost V 3 bases and J 3 bases; bases outside gene matches: 2. The CDR3 runs to 14 residues.